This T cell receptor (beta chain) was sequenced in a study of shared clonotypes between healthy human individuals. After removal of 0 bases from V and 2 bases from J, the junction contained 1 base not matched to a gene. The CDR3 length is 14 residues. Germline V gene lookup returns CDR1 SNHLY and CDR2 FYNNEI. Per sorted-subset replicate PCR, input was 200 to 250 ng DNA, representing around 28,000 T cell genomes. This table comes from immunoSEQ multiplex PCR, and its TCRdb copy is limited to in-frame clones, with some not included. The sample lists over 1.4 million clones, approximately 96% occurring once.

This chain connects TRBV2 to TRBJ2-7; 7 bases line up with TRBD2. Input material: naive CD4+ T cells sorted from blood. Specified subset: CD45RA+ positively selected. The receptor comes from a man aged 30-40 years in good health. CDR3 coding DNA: TGTGCCAGCAGTGAAGCGGCGGGGGCCTACGAGCAGTACTTC. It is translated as CASSEAAGAYEQYF. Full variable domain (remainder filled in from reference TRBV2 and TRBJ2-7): EPEVTQTPSHQVTQMGQEVILRCVPISNHLYFYWYRQILGQKVEFLVSFYNNEISEKSEIFDDQFSVERPDGSNFTLKIRSTKLEDSAMYFCASSEAAGAYEQYFGPGTRLTVT.